This passage covers 19 T cell receptor beta chains from one sample sequenced in a study of cytomegalovirus exposure and HLA in healthy donors. The PCR contained 60 Vbeta and 13 Jbeta primers. Sequenced by immunoSEQ multiplex PCR; TCRdb stores in-frame clones only, minus some. The data show roughly 120,000 clones, 65% to 75% seen once. The sample was PBMCs. Receptors were obtained from a middle-aged woman in good health and CMV-seropositive.

This clone has only a few counts. The chain has TRBV6-1 and TRBJ1-1; D is possibly TRBD1 (5 bases). Trimming took 5 bases from V and 5 from J, leaving 12 bases between them. The CDR3 consists of 13 residues. Germline V gene data show CDR1 as MNHNS and CDR2 as SASEGT. CDR3 DNA: TGTGCCAGCAGTTTACTTCAGGGAACTGAAGCTTTCTTT. Amino acid sequence: CASSLLQGTEAFF.

The chain joins TRBV5-1 to TRBJ1-1, with a weak D call TRBD1 (5 bases). Looked up from germline, CDR1 is SGHRS and CDR2 is YFSETQ. The V gene lost 2 bases and the J gene lost 0 bases, with 8 bases spanning the gap. The CDR3 contains 14 residues. The CDR3, as DNA: TGCGCCAGCAGCTTATCGACAGTGAACACTGAAGCTTTCTTT. Translation gives CASSLSTVNTEAFF.

The DNA of the CDR3 is TGCGCCAGCAGCTTTCAGGGTTCAAACTATGGCTACACCTTC. Residues: CASSFQGSNYGYTF. The chain recombines TRBV5-1 with TRBJ1-2, with a tentative D call TRBD1 (5 bases). In germline, CDR1 is SGHRS, CDR2 YFSETQ. V lost 2 bases to trimming and J lost 2 bases, with 10 bases between them. This CDR3 is built from 14 residues. Looking up the rest from reference TRBV5-1 and TRBJ1-2 gives the full variable domain: KAGVTQTPRYLIKTRGQQVTLSCSPISGHRSVSWYQQTPGQGLQFLFEYFSETQRNKGNFPGRFSGRQFSNSRSEMNVSTLELGDSALYLCASSFQGSNYGYTFGSGTRLTVV.

The rearrangement links TRBV5-1 to TRBJ2-7; TRBD1 is a possible D gene (5 bases). The CDR3 is made up of 17 amino acids. V was clipped by 0 bases and J by 6 bases, with 22 bases between them. Germline CDR1 is SGHRS and CDR2 is YFSETQ. CDR3 bases: TGCGCCAGCAGCTTGGAGTTCGTGTGGCCAGGGCTTGGCGAGCAGTACTTC. It translates to CASSLEFVWPGLGEQYF.

The V gene is TRBV11-1, the J gene TRBJ2-7; possibly TRBD1 for D (7 bases). V shed 5 bases and J shed 3 bases, with 17 bases lying between them. Germline V gene sequence: CDR1 SGHAT, CDR2 FQDESV (reference sequence). The CDR3 extends over 15 amino acids. This CDR3 reads CASSRGDSLGYEQYF. Here the CDR3 DNA reads TGTGCCAGCAGCCGCGGGGACAGCCTTGGCTACGAGCAGTACTTC.

This chain connects TRBV6-5 to TRBJ1-2; 9 bases fit TRBD1. The CDR3 runs 15 residues. Unmatched junction bases numbered 9, after V lost 6 bases and J lost 4 bases. In germline, CDR1 is MNHEY, CDR2 SVGAGI. The CDR3 reads CASSLGGQGSYGYTF. The CDR3 DNA reads TGTGCCAGCAGCCTAGGGGGACAGGGAAGCTATGGCTACACCTTC.

The gene calls are TRBV6-5 and TRBJ2-7, with D possibly matching TRBD2 (7 bases). CDR1 is MNHEY, CDR2 SVGAGI, per germline. This CDR3 is 15 amino acids long. Trimming took 7 bases from V and 6 from J, leaving 22 bases between them. The CDR3 reads CASTPSKGGSIEQYF. CDR3 DNA sequence: TGTGCCAGCACCCCATCGAAGGGGGGGTCGATCGAGCAGTACTTC.

The chain is built from TRBV7-2 and TRBJ1-2; D possibly corresponds to TRBD1 (5 bases). CDR3 length: 14 amino acids. The germline V gene encodes CDR1 SGHTA and CDR2 FQGNSA. The V end lost 0 bases, the J end lost 4 bases, and 9 bases lay between the germline ends. CDR3 protein: CASSLAPGPYGYTF. Here the CDR3 DNA reads TGTGCCAGCAGCTTAGCGCCAGGGCCCTATGGCTACACCTTC.

The genes are TRBV7-9 and TRBJ1-1; D not certain. The CDR3 runs to 14 residues. Trimming removed 3 bases from V and 11 bases from J, with 19 bases in between. Per the germline V gene, CDR1 is SEHNR and CDR2 is FQNEAQ (reference sequence). The CDR3 DNA follows: TGTGCCAGCAGCTTGAGCCGAGTCCATCCGGGGGCTTTCTTT. Translating gives CASSLSRVHPGAFF.

The J gene is TRBJ2-1, the V gene TRBV29-1, with TRBD2 identical over 8 bases. This CDR3 spans 13 amino acids. From germline, CDR1 is SQVTM and CDR2 ANQGSEA. Losses at the gene ends were 8 bases for V and 0 bases for J; bases not matched to a gene: 3. Here the CDR3 DNA reads TGCAGCACCCGGGGGGGCTCCTACAATGAGCAGTTCTTC. This encodes CSTRGGSYNEQFF.

On this clone: At the DNA level, this CDR3 is encoded by other sequences in the same sample as well. V gene TRBV30 combines with J gene TRBJ2-1; D gene uncertain. The V gene's germline CDR1 is GTSNPN and CDR2 SVGIG (reference sequence). Trimming took 0 bases from V and 5 from J, leaving 8 bases between them. The CDR3 covers 13 residues. Here the CDR3 reads CAWSVGFNNEQFF. The CDR3 nucleotides read TGTGCCTGGAGTGTCGGGTTTAACAATGAGCAGTTCTTC.

The J gene is TRBJ2-7, the V gene TRBV5-1; D remains ambiguous. The germline gives CDR1 SGHRS, CDR2 YFSETQ. The CDR3 covers 12 residues. The V end was cut by 3 bases, the J end by 3 bases, with 7 bases between. As DNA, the CDR3 is TGCGCCAGCAGCTATGACAACTACGAGCAGTACTTC. The encoded protein is CASSYDNYEQYF.

The rearrangement uses TRBV6-5 and TRBJ1-1; D gene ambiguous. The V end lost 2 bases, the J end lost 0 bases, and 7 bases lay between the germline ends. Germline CDR1 MNHEY, CDR2 SVGAGI. The CDR3 loop spans 14 amino acids. CDR3 nucleotides: TGTGCCAGCAGTTACCGCACAGTGAACACTGAAGCTTTCTTT. It translates to CASSYRTVNTEAFF.

The rearrangement joins TRBV6-5 to TRBJ1-2, with TRBD1 identical over 8 bases. Germline CDR1 MNHEY, CDR2 SVGAGI. V lost 2 bases to trimming and J lost 3 bases; unmatched junction nucleotides: 8. This CDR3 comprises 16 residues. The CDR3 DNA follows: TGTGCCAGCAGTTACGGGGGGACAGGTGGTTACTATGGCTACACCTTC. Protein product: CASSYGGTGGYYGYTF.

The rearrangement joins TRBV7-2 to TRBJ1-2, with TRBD1 as a possible D gene (5 bases). CDR1 SGHTA and CDR2 FQGNSA come from the germline V gene. This CDR3 spans 16 amino acids. V lost 6 bases and J 0 bases, leaving 17 bases between the germline ends. The CDR3 DNA is TGTGCCAGCAGACCAACGCGGGGGGTGGCTAACTATGGCTACACCTTC. Translated: CASRPTRGVANYGYTF.

The chain carries TRBV28 and TRBJ2-7; TRBD1 matches 8 bases. V lost 6 bases to trimming and J lost 0 bases; unmatched junction nucleotides: 16. This CDR3 contains 18 residues. Germline V lookup: CDR1 MDHEN, CDR2 SYDVKM. CDR3 coding DNA: TGTGCCAGCAGCAGAACAGGGGGTTATACCTACAGCTCCTACGAGCAGTACTTC. As protein: CASSRTGGYTYSSYEQYF. The full variable domain, completed using reference TRBV28 and TRBJ2-7, is DVKVTQSSRYLVKRTGEKVFLECVQDMDHENMFWYRQDPGLGLRLIYFSYDVKMKEKGDIPEGYSVSREKKERFSLILESASTNQTSMYLCASSRTGGYTYSSYEQYFGPGTRLTVT.

The chain uses TRBV11-2 and TRBJ1-2; 10 positions match TRBD1. Germline values: CDR1 SGHAT, CDR2 FQNNGV. The CDR3 contains 15 residues. The junction had 4 bases not matched to a gene; V was cut back by 3 bases and J by 3 bases. The CDR3 is CASSFDRGPYYGYTF. The CDR3 nucleotides read TGTGCCAGCAGCTTTGACAGGGGGCCCTACTATGGCTACACCTTC.

The V gene is TRBV7-8, the J gene TRBJ2-3; TRBD2 agrees at 7 bases. In germline, CDR1 is SGHVS, CDR2 FQNEAQ. J was trimmed by 1 base and V by 1 base; bases with no gene match: 8. CDR3 size: 17 residues. CDR3 DNA sequence: TGTGCCAGCAGCTTAGTACGTAGCGGGTTGGGCACAGATACGCAGTATTTT. Translation: CASSLVRSGLGTDTQYF.

V and J are TRBV7-2 and TRBJ2-1; 9 nucleotides agree with TRBD1. The germline CDR1 and CDR2 sequences are SGHTA and FQGNSA. This CDR3 has 15 residues. The V and J ends lost 1 base and 4 bases, in that order; junction bases with no gene match: 2. The CDR3 loop reads CASSLVGQGYNEQFF. As DNA, the CDR3 is TGTGCCAGCAGCTTAGTGGGACAGGGTTACAATGAGCAGTTCTTC.